Below are 30 T cell receptor beta chains sequenced from a single sample in a study of Ad26.COV2.S vaccination and SARS-CoV-2 variants. Treatment reported: 15 to 20 received Ad26.COV2.S at low or high dose, single or two shots; several received placebo; per-sample allocation not given. Specimen acquisition occurred on day 63 following the initial vaccine or placebo injection. TCRdb's copy holds only in-frame clones and misses some; the assay was immunoSEQ multiplex PCR. The table lists 430,000 or so clones, roughly 89% of them singletons. Sequencing was performed on peripheral blood, taken in a trial of Ad26.COV2.S vaccine versus placebo. All receptors derive from a person aged 18-60 years who received the Ad26.COV2.S COVID-19 vaccine or a placebo.

The chain is built from TRBV15 and TRBJ2-7; no clear D gene. The CDR3 is 13 residues long. V lost 3 bases and J 1 base, leaving 7 bases between the germline ends. Germline V gene sequence: CDR1 LNHNV, CDR2 YYDKDF (reference sequence). CDR3 sequence: CATSRDRSYEQYF. CDR3 nucleotide sequence: TGTGCCACCAGCAGGGACCGTTCCTACGAGCAGTACTTC.

This clone was counted between two and nine times. The rearrangement joins TRBV28 to TRBJ1-1; a possible D gene is TRBD1 (6 bases). Looked up from germline, CDR1 is MDHEN and CDR2 is SYDVKM. The CDR3 length is 18 residues. Trimming pared 5 bases from V and 0 bases from J, leaving 22 bases between. The CDR3 region has the DNA TGTGCCAGCAGTACACTCGGAGGGGGAATCCTATTGAACACTGAAGCTTTCTTT. Translated, it gives CASSTLGGGILLNTEAFF.

CDR3 protein: CASRNPGGNTIYF. The CDR3 nucleotides read TGTGCCAGCAGAAACCCAGGGGGAAACACCATATATTTT. The chain combines TRBV9 with TRBJ1-3; TRBD1 might be the D (5 bases). V was shortened by 5 bases and J by 4 bases, with 10 bases between the two germline ends. Germline CDR1 reads SGDLS; CDR2 reads YYNGEE. The CDR3 has 13 residues.

The V and J genes are TRBV2 and TRBJ1-5; no clear D. CDR3 length: 13 residues. Between the trimmed V and J ends, which lost 3 bases and 7 bases, there was a span of 10 bases. Germline V gene data show CDR1 as SNHLY and CDR2 as FYNNEI. DNA of the CDR3: TGTGCCAGCAGTGAGGGCAACTTACAGCCCCAGCATTTT. Translating it yields CASSEGNLQPQHF.

This chain links TRBV7-9 with TRBJ2-5; 10 bases agree with TRBD2. CDR3 length equals 18 residues. After removal of 0 bases from V and 5 bases from J, the junction contained 12 bases not matched to a gene. Per the germline V gene, CDR1 is SEHNR and CDR2 is FQNEAQ (reference sequence). This chain's CDR3 is CASSLAGPLAGVVETQYF. The CDR3, as DNA: TGTGCCAGCAGCTTAGCGGGACCCCTAGCGGGAGTCGTCGAGACCCAGTACTTC.

This clone has more than one count but fewer than ten. The chain carries TRBV19 and TRBJ2-5; 8 nucleotides align to TRBD1. CDR1 and CDR2 from the germline V gene are LNHDA and SQIVND (reference sequence). There are 14 residues in the CDR3. The junction had 3 bases not matched to a gene; V was cut back by 3 bases and J by 3 bases. The chain's CDR3 is CASSINRGKETQYF. Here the CDR3 DNA reads TGTGCCAGTAGTATTAACAGGGGGAAAGAGACCCAGTACTTC.

CDR3 in amino acids: CASSQEGRDFF. CDR3 DNA: TGTGCCAGCAGCCAAGAAGGTCGGGATTTCTTT. V usage is TRBV4-2 and J usage is TRBJ1-1; D call uncertain. V was cut by 0 bases and J by 13 bases, with 9 bases left in between. This CDR3 is built from 11 residues. In germline, CDR1 is LGHNA, CDR2 YNFKEQ.

The rearrangement uses TRBV7-2 and TRBJ2-7, with D maybe TRBD1 (5 bases). Germline V gene lookup returns CDR1 SGHTA and CDR2 FQGNSA. Trimming took off 1 base at V and 2 bases at J, with 9 bases between the two ends. This CDR3 spans 14 amino acids. This CDR3 reads CASSLEAGTYEQYF. The CDR3 nucleotides are TGTGCCAGCAGCTTAGAGGCAGGGACCTACGAGCAGTACTTC.

The chain employs TRBV5-1 and TRBJ1-1, with 7 bases that match TRBD1. The V gene's germline CDR1 is SGHRS and CDR2 YFSETQ. Trimming cost V 2 bases and J 5 bases; bases outside gene matches: 6. This CDR3 is 14 amino acids long. The CDR3 region is CASSFRQGGTEAFF. The CDR3 nucleotides are TGCGCCAGCAGCTTTAGACAGGGCGGAACTGAAGCTTTCTTT.

The chain has TRBV5-1 and TRBJ2-3, with D possibly TRBD2 on 5 matching bases. Trimming shortened V by 1 base and J by 7 bases, and 13 bases separated the two germline ends. Germline values: CDR1 SGHRS, CDR2 YFSETQ. The CDR3 loop spans 14 amino acids. Here the CDR3 reads CASSLSPTSHTQYF. In DNA form, the CDR3 reads TGCGCCAGCAGCTTGTCCCCTACTAGTCATACGCAGTATTTT.

The sample holds one count of this clone. This chain links TRBV6-5 with TRBJ2-3; D is undetermined. Looked up from germline, CDR1 is MNHEY and CDR2 is SVGAGI. This CDR3 is built from 15 residues. Trimming cost V 2 bases and J 1 base, with 10 bases left between them. CDR3 bases: TGTGCCAGCAGTTACAGAGACACTCGCACAGATACGCAGTATTTT. Its translation is CASSYRDTRTDTQYF.

This clone occurred once. The chain has TRBV19 and TRBJ2-5; tentatively, D is TRBD1 (6 bases). V lost 3 bases, J lost 5 bases, and 13 bases lay in between. The CDR3 extends over 14 amino acids. CDR1 and CDR2 from the germline V gene are LNHDA and SQIVND (reference sequence). Written as DNA, the CDR3 is TGTGCCAGTAGTATCGCAGGGGTGGGGGAGACCCAGTACTTC. Amino acids: CASSIAGVGETQYF.

The J gene is TRBJ2-1, the V gene TRBV18; 15 bases line up with TRBD2. V shed 6 bases and J 6 bases; nucleotides not matched to a gene: 3. The CDR3 length is 15 residues. Per the germline V gene, CDR1 is KGHSH and CDR2 is LQKENI. CDR3 DNA sequence: TGTGCCAGCTCTGGGGGACTAGCGGGAGGCAATGAGCAGTTCTTC. This encodes CASSGGLAGGNEQFF.

The table lists this clone with a count of one. V usage is TRBV2 and J usage is TRBJ2-5, with a possible D match to TRBD1 (6 bases). CDR1 and CDR2 (germline): SNHLY, FYNNEI. CDR3 length: 17 residues. Trimming pared 6 bases from V and 1 base from J, leaving 21 bases between. CDR3 coding DNA: TGTGCCAGCAGGTACAGGGTTGGCTTCTCGGTCCAAGAGACCCAGTACTTC. Encoded protein: CASRYRVGFSVQETQYF.

The V gene is TRBV29-1, the J gene TRBJ2-7; D uncertain. The CDR3 contains 12 residues. Germline assignment: CDR1 SQVTM and CDR2 ANQGSEA. The V and J ends lost 6 bases and 6 bases respectively, with 15 bases between them. CDR3 bases: TGCAGCGTGACGGGTCCTACTGTCGAGCAGTACTTC. This gives the protein CSVTGPTVEQYF.

This rearrangement joins TRBV4-1 to TRBJ2-5; D unclear. The V end lost 4 bases, the J end lost 2 bases, and 14 bases lay between the germline ends. Germline assignment: CDR1 MGHRA and CDR2 YSYEKL. This CDR3 contains 15 residues. The CDR3 loop reads CASSRTRTAQETQYF. Here the CDR3 DNA reads TGCGCCAGCAGCCGGACCCGGACGGCTCAAGAGACCCAGTACTTC.

The chain recombines TRBV7-2 with TRBJ2-5; a possible D gene is TRBD2 (6 bases). The V gene's germline CDR1 is SGHTA and CDR2 FQGNSA. This CDR3 comprises 15 residues. The V end lost 4 bases, the J end lost 0 bases, and 12 bases lay between the germline ends. The CDR3 region has the DNA TGTGCCAGCAGCTGGGCAGCGGGTGACCAAGAGACCCAGTACTTC. Its protein product is CASSWAAGDQETQYF.

The chain couples TRBV27 to TRBJ2-3; D is undetermined. Germline V gene lookup returns CDR1 MNHEY and CDR2 SMNVEV (reference sequence). CDR3 size: 14 residues. The V gene lost 3 bases and the J gene lost 6 bases, with 13 bases spanning the gap. The CDR3 loop reads CASSLGWGFDTQYF. The DNA of the CDR3 is TGTGCCAGCAGTTTGGGATGGGGATTCGATACGCAGTATTTT.

The V call is TRBV28, the J call TRBJ2-3; D is possibly TRBD1 (5 bases). Germline CDR1 is MDHEN and CDR2 is SYDVKM. V was pared by 0 bases and J by 7 bases, with 11 bases between. The CDR3 loop spans 14 amino acids. Here the CDR3 reads CASSLWTAPNTQYF. The CDR3, as DNA: TGTGCCAGCAGTTTATGGACAGCCCCGAATACGCAGTATTTT.

The rearrangement uses TRBV6-2 or TRBV6-3 and TRBJ2-1; TRBD2 might be the D (7 bases). The CDR3 is made up of 18 amino acids. V was shortened by 2 bases and J by 7 bases, with 24 bases between the two germline ends. CDR1 and CDR2 (germline): MNHEY, SVGEGT. Here the CDR3 reads CASSYESVRWGGQNEQFF. The CDR3 nucleotides read TGTGCCAGCAGTTACGAGTCAGTGCGGTGGGGGGGCCAGAATGAGCAGTTCTTC.

The J gene is TRBJ2-3, the V gene TRBV30; TRBD2 matches at 7 bases. The CDR3 sequence is 13 residues long. Germline lookup yields CDR1 GTSNPN and CDR2 SVGIG (reference sequence). V lost 0 bases to trimming and J lost 5 bases; unmatched junction nucleotides: 2. The chain's CDR3 is CAWSVPGGDTQYF. In nucleotides, the CDR3 is TGTGCCTGGAGTGTCCCGGGGGGAGATACGCAGTATTTT.

The chain joins TRBV4-3 to TRBJ2-3, with 10 nucleotides matching TRBD2. Losses at the gene ends were 4 bases for V and 2 bases for J; bases not matched to a gene: 9. The CDR3 totals 17 residues. CDR1 is LGHNA, CDR2 YSLEER, per germline. The chain's CDR3 is CASSPLSLAGDTDTQYF. DNA of the CDR3: TGCGCCAGCAGCCCTCTTTCCCTAGCGGGGGACACAGATACGCAGTATTTT.

This clone was seen only a few times. The chain is built from TRBV12-3 or TRBV12-4 and TRBJ1-2; no reliable D call. The CDR3 runs 13 residues. Between the trimmed V and J ends, which lost 5 bases and 4 bases, there was a span of 11 bases. The CDR3 sequence: CASSAAGTYGYTF. The CDR3 bases are TGTGCCAGCAGTGCGGCAGGAACCTATGGCTACACCTTC.

The chain employs TRBV5-5 and TRBJ2-7, with D hard to call. CDR1 is SGHKS and CDR2 is YYEKEE in the germline V gene (reference sequence). This CDR3 has 14 residues. Trimming removed 2 bases at V and 4 bases at J, with 13 bases between. The CDR3 reads CASSFGRKTYEQYF. The CDR3 nucleotides are TGTGCCAGCAGCTTCGGTCGAAAAACTTACGAGCAGTACTTC.

The rearrangement links TRBV5-1 to TRBJ2-1; TRBD2 is a possible D gene (6 bases). Germline loops: CDR1 SGHRS, CDR2 YFSETQ. This CDR3 has 15 residues. V was clipped by 4 bases and J by 6 bases, with 17 bases between them. The CDR3 DNA is TGCGCCAGCAGCAGAACTAGCCCCCGCCTCAATGAGCAGTTCTTC. Its protein is CASSRTSPRLNEQFF.

The chain joins TRBV5-5 to TRBJ2-5; the D is unclear. Germline-derived CDR1 and CDR2 are SGHKS and YYEKEE (reference sequence). V lost 3 bases to trimming and J lost 2 bases, with 11 bases between them. The CDR3 runs to 14 residues. The CDR3 nucleotides read TGTGCCAGCAGCTCCCTAGATTATCAAGAGACCCAGTACTTC. Its translation is CASSSLDYQETQYF.

Comments on this clone: At the DNA level, this CDR3 is encoded by other sequences in the same sample as well. The rearrangement links TRBV29-1 to TRBJ2-7; no clear D. Germline assignment: CDR1 SQVTM and CDR2 ANQGSEA. The CDR3 runs 10 residues. Trimming cost V 4 bases and J 3 bases, with 4 bases left between them. CDR3 residues: CSVGSYEQYF. Here the CDR3 DNA reads TGCAGCGTTGGGAGCTACGAGCAGTACTTC.

The chain employs TRBV4-3 and TRBJ2-5; a possible D gene is TRBD1 (6 bases). V gave up 2 bases and J gave up 5 bases, with 12 bases separating them. Germline CDR1 reads LGHNA; CDR2 reads YSLEER. This CDR3 has 14 residues. In nucleotides, the CDR3 is TGCGCCAGCAGCCAATTTCGCCAGGGGGAGACCCAGTACTTC. This translates into CASSQFRQGETQYF.

This chain uses TRBV6-2 or TRBV6-3 with TRBJ1-6; maybe TRBD1 (6 bases). V was shortened by 6 bases and J by 11 bases, with 14 bases between the two germline ends. The germline gives CDR1 MNHEY, CDR2 SVGEGT. There are 13 residues in the CDR3. The CDR3, as DNA: TGTGCCAGCAGCCCAGGACAGTCAACACCCCTCCACTTT. Residues: CASSPGQSTPLHF.

The rearrangement joins TRBV7-2 to TRBJ1-5; D remains unclear. The CDR3 extends over 13 amino acids. Germline lookup yields CDR1 SGHTA and CDR2 FQGNSA. Trimming stripped 3 bases from V and 5 bases from J, with 8 bases between. The CDR3, as DNA: TGTGCCAGCAGCTTTCTCGGGGATCAGCCCCAGCATTTT. Encoded protein: CASSFLGDQPQHF.